The T cell receptor (beta chain) described here comes from a study of CD8 T cells in Susac syndrome. General study results and limits: Within Susac syndrome CD4+ T cell repertoires, clonal expansion was not evident.

Random hexamers were used to reverse transcribe an amount of roughly 0.45 to 1 ug RNA. Via MiXCR, TCRdb re-called the immunoSEQ multiplex PCR reads, giving one row per CDR3 protein. The table lists about 71,000 distinct CDR3 sequences, roughly 93% of them singletons. Between the trimmed V and J ends, which lost 5 bases and 5 bases, there was a span of 13 bases. The CDR3 extends over 13 amino acids. Worth noting for this clonotype: The antigen remains undetermined.

The chain couples TRBV12-3 or TRBV12-4 to TRBJ2-7; D might be TRBD1 (6 bases). This receptor was taken from a human donor with Susac syndrome. Sequencing used CD4+ T cells from PBMCs. The CDR3: CASSRQATDEQYF. The CDR3 nucleotides are TGTGCCAGCAGTCGACAGGCCACAGACGAGCAGTACTTC.